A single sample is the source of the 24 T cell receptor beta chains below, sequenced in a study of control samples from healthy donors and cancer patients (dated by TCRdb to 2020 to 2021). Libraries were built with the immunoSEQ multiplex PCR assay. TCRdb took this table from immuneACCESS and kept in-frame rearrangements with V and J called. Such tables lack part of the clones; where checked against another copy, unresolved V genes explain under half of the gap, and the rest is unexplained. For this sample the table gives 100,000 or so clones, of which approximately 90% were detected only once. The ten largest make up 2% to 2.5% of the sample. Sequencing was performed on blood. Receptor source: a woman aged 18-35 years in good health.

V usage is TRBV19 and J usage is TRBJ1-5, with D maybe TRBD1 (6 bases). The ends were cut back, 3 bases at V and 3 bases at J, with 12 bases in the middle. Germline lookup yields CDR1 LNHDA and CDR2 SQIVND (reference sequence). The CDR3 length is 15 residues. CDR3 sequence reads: CASSMGGQINQPQHF. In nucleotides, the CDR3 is TGTGCCAGTAGTATGGGAGGACAGATCAATCAGCCCCAGCATTTT.

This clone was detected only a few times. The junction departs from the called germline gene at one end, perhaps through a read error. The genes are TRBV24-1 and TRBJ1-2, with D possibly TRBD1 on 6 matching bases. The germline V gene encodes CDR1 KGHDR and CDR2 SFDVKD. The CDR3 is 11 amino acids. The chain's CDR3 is CASRGSDGYTF. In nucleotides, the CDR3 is TGTGCCTCCAGGGGATCGGATGGCTACACCTTC.

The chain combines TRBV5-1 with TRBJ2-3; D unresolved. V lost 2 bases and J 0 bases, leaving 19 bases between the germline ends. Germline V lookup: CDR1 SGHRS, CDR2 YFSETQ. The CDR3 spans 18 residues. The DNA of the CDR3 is TGCGCCAGCAGCTTTAGACAAGTCATGTTTTCTAGCACAGATACGCAGTATTTT. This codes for CASSFRQVMFSSTDTQYF. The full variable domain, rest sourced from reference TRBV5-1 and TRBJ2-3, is KAGVTQTPRYLIKTRGQQVTLSCSPISGHRSVSWYQQTPGQGLQFLFEYFSETQRNKGNFPGRFSGRQFSNSRSEMNVSTLELGDSALYLCASSFRQVMFSSTDTQYFGPGTRLTVL.

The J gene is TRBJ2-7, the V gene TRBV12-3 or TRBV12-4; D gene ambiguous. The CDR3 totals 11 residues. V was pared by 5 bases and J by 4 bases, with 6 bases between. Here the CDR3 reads CASSAAYEQYF. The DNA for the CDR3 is TGTGCCAGCAGTGCAGCATACGAGCAGTACTTC.

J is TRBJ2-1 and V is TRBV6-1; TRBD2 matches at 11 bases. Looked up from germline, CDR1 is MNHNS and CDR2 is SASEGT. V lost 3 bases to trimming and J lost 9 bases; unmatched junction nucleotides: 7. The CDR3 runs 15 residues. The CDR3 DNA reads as TGTGCCAGCAGTGAGGGTAGCGGGAGGGCCGTTGAGCAGTTCTTC. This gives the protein CASSEGSGRAVEQFF.

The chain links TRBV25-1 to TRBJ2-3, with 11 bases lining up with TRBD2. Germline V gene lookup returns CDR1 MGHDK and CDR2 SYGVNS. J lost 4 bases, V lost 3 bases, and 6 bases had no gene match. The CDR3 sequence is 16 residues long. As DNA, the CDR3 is TGTGCCAGCAGTGAGCTACTAGCGGGAGTTTCAGATACGCAGTATTTT. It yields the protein CASSELLAGVSDTQYF.

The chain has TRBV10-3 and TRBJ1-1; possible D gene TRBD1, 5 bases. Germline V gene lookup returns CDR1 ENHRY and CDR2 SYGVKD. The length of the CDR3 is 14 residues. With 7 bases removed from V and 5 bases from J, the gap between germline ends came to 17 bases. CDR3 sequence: CAITGTAGVTEAFF. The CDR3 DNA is TGTGCCATCACTGGGACGGCGGGGGTTACTGAAGCTTTCTTT.

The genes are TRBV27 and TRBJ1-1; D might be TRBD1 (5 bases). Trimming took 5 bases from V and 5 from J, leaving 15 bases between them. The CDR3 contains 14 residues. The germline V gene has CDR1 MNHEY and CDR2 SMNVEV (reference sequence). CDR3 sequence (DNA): TGTGCCAGCAGTCCCCACGAGGGGTTGACTGAAGCTTTCTTT. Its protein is CASSPHEGLTEAFF.

For the CDR3, the DNA is TGTGCCAGCAGCTCCGGCTCGTCGAATGAAAAACTGTTTTTT. It encodes CASSSGSSNEKLFF. The chain recombines TRBV5-6 with TRBJ1-4, with D uncertain. The germline CDR1 and CDR2 sequences are SGHDT and YYEEEE. V dropped 3 bases and J dropped 5 bases, with 11 bases sitting between them. The CDR3 covers 14 residues.

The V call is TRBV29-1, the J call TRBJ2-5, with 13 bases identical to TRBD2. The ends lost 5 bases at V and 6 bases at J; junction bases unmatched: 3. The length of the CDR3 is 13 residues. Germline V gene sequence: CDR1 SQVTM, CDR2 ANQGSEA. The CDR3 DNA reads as TGCAGCGTTAGGACTAGCGGGGGAAAGACCCAGTACTTC. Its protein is CSVRTSGGKTQYF.

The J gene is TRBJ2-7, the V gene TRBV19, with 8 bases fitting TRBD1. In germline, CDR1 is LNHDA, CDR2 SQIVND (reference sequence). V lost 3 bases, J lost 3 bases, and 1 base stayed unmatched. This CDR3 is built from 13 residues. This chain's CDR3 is CASSITGGYEQYF. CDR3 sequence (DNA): TGTGCCAGTAGTATTACAGGGGGCTACGAGCAGTACTTC.

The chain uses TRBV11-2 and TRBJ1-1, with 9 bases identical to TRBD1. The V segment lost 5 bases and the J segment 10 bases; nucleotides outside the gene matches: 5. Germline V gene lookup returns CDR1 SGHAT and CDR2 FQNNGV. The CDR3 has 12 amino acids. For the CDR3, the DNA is TGTGCCAGCAGCCTTGGGACAGGGAGAGCTTTCTTT. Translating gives CASSLGTGRAFF.

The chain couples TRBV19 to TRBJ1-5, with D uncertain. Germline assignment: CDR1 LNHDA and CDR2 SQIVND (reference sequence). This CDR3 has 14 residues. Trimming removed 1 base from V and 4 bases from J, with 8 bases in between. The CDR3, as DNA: TGTGCCAGTAGTATAGGCCAGATGAATCAGCCCCAGCATTTT. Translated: CASSIGQMNQPQHF.

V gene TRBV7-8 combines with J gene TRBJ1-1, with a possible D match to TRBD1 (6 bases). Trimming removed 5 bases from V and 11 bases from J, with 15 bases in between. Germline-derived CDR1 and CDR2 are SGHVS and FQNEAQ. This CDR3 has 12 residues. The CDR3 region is CASSLTGTDAFF. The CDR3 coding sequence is TGTGCCAGCAGCCTAACAGGGACGGACGCTTTCTTT. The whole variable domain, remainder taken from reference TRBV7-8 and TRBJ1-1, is GAGVSQSPRYKVAKRGQDVALRCDPISGHVSLFWYQQALGQGPEFLTYFQNEAQLDKSGLPSDRFFAERPEGSVSTLKIQRTQQEDSAVYLCASSLTGTDAFFGQGTRLTVV.

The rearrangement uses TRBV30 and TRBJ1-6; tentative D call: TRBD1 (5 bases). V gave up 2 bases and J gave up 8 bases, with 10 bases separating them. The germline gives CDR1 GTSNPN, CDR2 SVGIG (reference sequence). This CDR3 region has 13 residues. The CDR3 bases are TGTGCCTGGAGTACGGACAACTATTCACCCCTCCACTTT. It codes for CAWSTDNYSPLHF.

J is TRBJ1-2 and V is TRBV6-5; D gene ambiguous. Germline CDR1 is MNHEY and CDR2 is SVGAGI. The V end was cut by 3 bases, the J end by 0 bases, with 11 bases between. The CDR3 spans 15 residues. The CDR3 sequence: CASSYDLTPNYGYTF. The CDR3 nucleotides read TGTGCCAGCAGTTATGACCTAACCCCTAACTATGGCTACACCTTC.

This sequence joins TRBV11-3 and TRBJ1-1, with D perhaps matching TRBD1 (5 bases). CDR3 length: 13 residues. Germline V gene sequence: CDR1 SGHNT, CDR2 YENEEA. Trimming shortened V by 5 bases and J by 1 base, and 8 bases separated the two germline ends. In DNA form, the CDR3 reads TGTGCCAGCAGCCCCACAGGGAACACTGAAGCTTTCTTT. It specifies CASSPTGNTEAFF. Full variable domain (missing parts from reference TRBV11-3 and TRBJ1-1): EAGVVQSPRYKIIEKKQPVAFWCNPISGHNTLYWYLQNLGQGPELLIRYENEEAVDDSQLPKDRFSAERLKGVDSTLKIQPAELGDSAVYLCASSPTGNTEAFFGQGTRLTVV.

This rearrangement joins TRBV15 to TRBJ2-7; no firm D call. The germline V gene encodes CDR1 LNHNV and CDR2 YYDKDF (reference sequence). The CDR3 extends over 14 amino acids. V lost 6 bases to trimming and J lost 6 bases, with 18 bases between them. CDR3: CATSSSTLGREQYF. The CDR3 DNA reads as TGTGCCACCAGTTCGTCCACCCTGGGCCGCGAGCAGTACTTC.

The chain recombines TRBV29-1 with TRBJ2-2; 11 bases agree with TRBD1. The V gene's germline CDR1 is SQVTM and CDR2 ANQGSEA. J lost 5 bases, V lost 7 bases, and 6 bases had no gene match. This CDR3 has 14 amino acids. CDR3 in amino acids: CSARTGGTTGELFF. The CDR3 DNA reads TGCAGCGCCCGGACAGGGGGCACGACCGGGGAGCTGTTTTTT.

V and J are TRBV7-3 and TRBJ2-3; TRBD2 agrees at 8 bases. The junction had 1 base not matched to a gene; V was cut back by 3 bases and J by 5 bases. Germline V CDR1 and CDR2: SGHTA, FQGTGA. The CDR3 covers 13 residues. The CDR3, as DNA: TGTGCCAGCAGCTTGACTAGCGAAGATACGCAGTATTTT. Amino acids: CASSLTSEDTQYF. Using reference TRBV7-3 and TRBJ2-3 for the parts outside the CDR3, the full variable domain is GAGVSQTPSNKVTEKGKYVELRCDPISGHTALYWYRQSLGQGPEFLIYFQGTGAADDSGLPNDRFFAVRPEGSVSTLKIQRTERGDSAVYLCASSLTSEDTQYFGPGTRLTVL.

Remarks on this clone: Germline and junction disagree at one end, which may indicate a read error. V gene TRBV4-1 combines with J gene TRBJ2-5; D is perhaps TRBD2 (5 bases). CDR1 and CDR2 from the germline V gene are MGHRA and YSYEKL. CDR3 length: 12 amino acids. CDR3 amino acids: CASSQGPGNQHF. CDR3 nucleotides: TGCGCCAGCAGCCAAGGACCGGGGAACCAGCACTTC.

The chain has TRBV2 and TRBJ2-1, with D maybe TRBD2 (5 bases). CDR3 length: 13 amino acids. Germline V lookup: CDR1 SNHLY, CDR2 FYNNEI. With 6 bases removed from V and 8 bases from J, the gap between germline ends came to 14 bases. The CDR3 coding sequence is TGTGCCAGCAGCGGTATTCTAGCTCATGAGCAGTTCTTC. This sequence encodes CASSGILAHEQFF.

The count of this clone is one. Here the CDR3 DNA reads TGCAGCGTTGAAGGTCGGCCGAACACTGAAGCTTTCTTT. It specifies CSVEGRPNTEAFF. The rearrangement joins TRBV29-1 to TRBJ1-1; no reliable D call. V was cut by 1 base and J by 1 base, with 7 bases left in between. Germline CDR1 SQVTM, CDR2 ANQGSEA. The CDR3 is made up of 13 amino acids.

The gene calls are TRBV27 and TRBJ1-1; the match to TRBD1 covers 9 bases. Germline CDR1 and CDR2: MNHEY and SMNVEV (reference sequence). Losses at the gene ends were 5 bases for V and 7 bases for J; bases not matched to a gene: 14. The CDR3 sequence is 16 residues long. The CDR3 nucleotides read TGTGCCAGCAGTCCTACCCGCCGGGACAGGGTAGGTGAAGCTTTCTTT. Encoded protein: CASSPTRRDRVGEAFF.